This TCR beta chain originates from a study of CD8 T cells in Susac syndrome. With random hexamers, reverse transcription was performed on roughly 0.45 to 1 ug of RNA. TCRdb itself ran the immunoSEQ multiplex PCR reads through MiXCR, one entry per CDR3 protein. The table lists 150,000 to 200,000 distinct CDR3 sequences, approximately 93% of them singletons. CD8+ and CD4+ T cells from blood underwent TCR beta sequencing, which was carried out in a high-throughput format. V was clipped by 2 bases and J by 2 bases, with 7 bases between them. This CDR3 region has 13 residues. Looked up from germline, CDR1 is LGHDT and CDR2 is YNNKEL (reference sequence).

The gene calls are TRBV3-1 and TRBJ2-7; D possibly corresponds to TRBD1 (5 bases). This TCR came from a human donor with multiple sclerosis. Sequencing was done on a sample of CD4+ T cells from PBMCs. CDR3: CASSQQGTYEQYF. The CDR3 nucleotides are TGTGCCAGCAGCCAACAGGGCACCTACGAGCAGTACTTC.